This T cell receptor (beta chain) came from a study of blood T cell repertoires in COVID-19. Study as a whole: The samples span acute and convalescent COVID-19 from the United States, Italy and Spain. Sample material is recorded as cDNA or gDNA derived from T cells, B-cell-depleted T cells, or PBMCs.

This clone showed up just a few times. As originally analysed: Using reference gene primer amplification, nucleated cell counts were estimated. Produced via immunoSEQ multiplex PCR; TCRdb's table is partial and in-frame only. V, J and clone size are those of that table, while D and trimming were read from the DNA. Of around 170,000 clones listed, 84% are singletons. This CDR3 is built from 18 residues. From germline, CDR1 is MNHEY and CDR2 SMNVEV (reference sequence). Trimming left V 0 bases short and J 0 bases short, with 14 bases between. Source material: peripheral blood. This clonotype was sampled from a man aged 25-45 years with active or convalescent COVID-19. The chain uses TRBV27 and TRBJ1-4; D possibly corresponds to TRBD1 (5 bases). CDR3 amino acids: CASSLSFLRQTTNEKLFF. The CDR3 bases are TGTGCCAGCAGTTTATCTTTTCTTCGACAGACAACTAATGAAAAACTGTTTTTT.